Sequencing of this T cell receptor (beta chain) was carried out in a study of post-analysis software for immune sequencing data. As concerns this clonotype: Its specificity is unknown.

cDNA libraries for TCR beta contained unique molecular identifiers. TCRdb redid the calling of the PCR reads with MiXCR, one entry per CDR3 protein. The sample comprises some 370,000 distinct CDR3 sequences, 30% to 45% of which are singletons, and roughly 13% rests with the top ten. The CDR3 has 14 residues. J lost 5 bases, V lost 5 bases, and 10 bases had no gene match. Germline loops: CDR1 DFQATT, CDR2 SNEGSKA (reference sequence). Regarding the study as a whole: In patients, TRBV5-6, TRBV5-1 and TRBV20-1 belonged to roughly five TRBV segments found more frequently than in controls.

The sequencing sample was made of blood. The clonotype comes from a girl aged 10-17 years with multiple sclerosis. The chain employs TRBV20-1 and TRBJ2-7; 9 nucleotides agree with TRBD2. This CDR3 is CSAGNSGGAHEQYF. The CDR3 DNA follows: TGCAGTGCTGGAAATAGCGGGGGTGCCCACGAGCAGTACTTC.